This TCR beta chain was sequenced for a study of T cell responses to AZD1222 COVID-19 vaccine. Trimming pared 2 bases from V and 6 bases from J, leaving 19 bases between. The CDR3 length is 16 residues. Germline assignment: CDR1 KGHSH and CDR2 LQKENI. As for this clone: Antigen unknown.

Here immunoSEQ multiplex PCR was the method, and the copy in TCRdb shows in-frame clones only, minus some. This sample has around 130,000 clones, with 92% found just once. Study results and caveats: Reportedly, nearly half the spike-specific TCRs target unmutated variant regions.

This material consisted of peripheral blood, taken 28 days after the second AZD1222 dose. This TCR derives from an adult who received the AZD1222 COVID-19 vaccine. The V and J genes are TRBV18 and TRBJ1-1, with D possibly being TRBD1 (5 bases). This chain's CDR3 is CASSPIAAGTGSEAFF. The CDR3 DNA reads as TGTGCCAGCTCACCAATCGCGGCAGGGACGGGGTCTGAAGCTTTCTTT.